These T cell receptor beta chains were read from a single sample in a study of blood T cell repertoires in COVID-19. Assay used: immunoSEQ multiplex PCR; TCRdb lists only in-frame clones, some missing. The data contain tens of thousands of clones, roughly nine tenths of them singletons. The sequenced material came from peripheral blood. These receptors all stem from a woman aged 80 or over with COVID-19, enrolled during active disease. CDR3s include the opening cysteine and the closing phenylalanine or tryptophan. Fields, in order: V gene, J gene, D gene, clone size, CDR3 DNA, CDR3 protein. The D gene is left open where the match is weak. Size values are once, few and many counts, or a class for expanded clones, and some rows have none.

V gene: TRBV21-1; J gene: TRBJ1-4; D gene: NA; clone size: once; CDR3 DNA: TGTGCCAGCAGCAAAGTCCGGGGTCCAAATGAAAAACTGTTTTTT; CDR3 protein: CASSKVRGPNEKLFF
V gene: TRBV19; J gene: TRBJ2-4; D gene: TRBD2; clone size: once; CDR3 DNA: TGTGCCAGTAGTTTGGGACTAGCGGGGGTTGAGTTGGTCAAAAACATTCAGTACTTC; CDR3 protein: CASSLGLAGVELVKNIQYF
V gene: TRBV7-9; J gene: TRBJ1-2; D gene: TRBD1; clone size: NA; CDR3 DNA: TGTGCCAGCAGCACTCTGACAGGGGCTAACTATGGCTACACCTTC; CDR3 protein: CASSTLTGANYGYTF
V gene: TRBV30; J gene: TRBJ1-2; D gene: TRBD1; clone size: NA; CDR3 DNA: TGTGCCTGGGCGACAGGGGGGTCTGGCTACACCTTC; CDR3 protein: CAWATGGSGYTF
V gene: TRBV5-1; J gene: TRBJ1-3; D gene: NA; clone size: few; CDR3 DNA: TGCGCCAGCAGTTCGCCTGGCGGAAACACCATATATTTT; CDR3 protein: CASSSPGGNTIYF
V gene: TRBV30; J gene: TRBJ1-4; D gene: TRBD1; clone size: NA; CDR3 DNA: TGTGCCTGGAGTCATACAGGGGCCGGGGATGAAAAACTGTTTTTT; CDR3 protein: CAWSHTGAGDEKLFF
V gene: TRBV5-1; J gene: TRBJ1-2; D gene: NA; clone size: NA; CDR3 DNA: TGCGCCAGCAGCTTGGAGGGTTTCAACGAAGCGGTCTATGGCTACACCTTC; CDR3 protein: CASSLEGFNEAVYGYTF
V gene: TRBV4-1; J gene: TRBJ2-5; D gene: TRBD2; clone size: NA; CDR3 DNA: TGCGCCAGCAGCCAAGTCGGTAGCGGGGGGGAGACCCAGTACTTC; CDR3 protein: CASSQVGSGGETQYF
V gene: TRBV18; J gene: TRBJ1-4; D gene: NA; clone size: NA; CDR3 DNA: TGTGCCAGCTCACCGGGACTTCTTAATGAAAAACTGTTTTTT; CDR3 protein: CASSPGLLNEKLFF
V gene: TRBV27; J gene: TRBJ2-7; D gene: NA; clone size: NA; CDR3 DNA: TGTGCCAGCAGCCCCTTTTTTAGGCCACCAGGTTACGAGCAGTACTTC; CDR3 protein: CASSPFFRPPGYEQYF
V gene: TRBV5-1; J gene: TRBJ1-3; D gene: NA; clone size: NA; CDR3 DNA: TGCGCCAGCAGCTTGGACGGCGGCTCTGGAAACACCATATATTTT; CDR3 protein: CASSLDGGSGNTIYF
V gene: TRBV2; J gene: TRBJ1-1; D gene: TRBD1; clone size: NA; CDR3 DNA: TGTGCCAGCAGTGGTGGACAGGTCGAAACTGAAGCTTTCTTT; CDR3 protein: CASSGGQVETEAFF
V gene: TRBV11-3; J gene: TRBJ2-2; D gene: NA; clone size: NA; CDR3 DNA: TGTGCCAGCAGCCCGTCGGTTGCAGGGAACACCGGGGAGCTGTTTTTT; CDR3 protein: CASSPSVAGNTGELFF
V gene: TRBV18; J gene: TRBJ1-6; D gene: NA; clone size: NA; CDR3 DNA: TGTGCCAGCTCATCGGACAGAGATTCACCCCTCCACTTT; CDR3 protein: CASSSDRDSPLHF
V gene: TRBV5-1; J gene: TRBJ1-2; D gene: TRBD1; clone size: NA; CDR3 DNA: TGCGCCAGCAGCTTGTCACAGGGGCCTTTTGGCGGCTACACCTTC; CDR3 protein: CASSLSQGPFGGYTF
V gene: TRBV5-6; J gene: TRBJ1-5; D gene: TRBD1; clone size: once; CDR3 DNA: TGTGCCAGCAGCTTCTTTGGACAGGGGAATCAGCCCCAGCATTTT; CDR3 protein: CASSFFGQGNQPQHF
V gene: TRBV27; J gene: TRBJ1-1; D gene: TRBD1; clone size: few; CDR3 DNA: TGTGCCAGCAGAGGACAGGGAATGAACACTGAAGCTTTCTTT; CDR3 protein: CASRGQGMNTEAFF
V gene: TRBV7-9; J gene: TRBJ2-5; D gene: NA; clone size: NA; CDR3 DNA: TGTGCCAGCAGCCGGAAGACGGCGACTGGCGAGACCCAGTACTTC; CDR3 protein: CASSRKTATGETQYF
V gene: TRBV27; J gene: TRBJ2-1; D gene: TRBD2; clone size: NA; CDR3 DNA: TGTGCCAGCAGTTTAGCTTTAGCGGGGAGAAATGAGCAGTTCTTC; CDR3 protein: CASSLALAGRNEQFF
V gene: TRBV19; J gene: TRBJ1-1; D gene: NA; clone size: NA; CDR3 DNA: TGTGCCAGTAGTATTCAGGGTATGAACACTGAAGCTTTCTTT; CDR3 protein: CASSIQGMNTEAFF
V gene: TRBV6-1; J gene: TRBJ2-1; D gene: NA; clone size: NA; CDR3 DNA: TGTGCCAGCAGTGAAGCGGGGGGGCCCCACAATGAGCAGTTCTTC; CDR3 protein: CASSEAGGPHNEQFF
V gene: TRBV3-1/TRBV3-2; J gene: TRBJ2-5; D gene: TRBD2; clone size: NA; CDR3 DNA: TGTGCCAGCAGCCAAGACCATCTGGGAGGGGCGCGGGAGACCCAGTACTTC; CDR3 protein: CASSQDHLGGARETQYF
V gene: TRBV2; J gene: TRBJ2-1; D gene: TRBD2; clone size: NA; CDR3 DNA: TGTGCCAGCAGAAGGTCTAGCGGGGGGGACAATGAGCAGTTCTTC; CDR3 protein: CASRRSSGGDNEQFF
V gene: TRBV30; J gene: TRBJ1-6; D gene: TRBD1; clone size: few; CDR3 DNA: TGTGCAGCAGGACAGGGTTATTCACCCCTCCACTTT; CDR3 protein: CAAGQGYSPLHF
V gene: TRBV10-3; J gene: TRBJ1-1; D gene: NA; clone size: NA; CDR3 DNA: TGTGCCATCAGTGAGTCCCCAGGGGCCGGTTCTGAAGCTTTCTTT; CDR3 protein: CAISESPGAGSEAFF
V gene: TRBV18; J gene: TRBJ1-4; D gene: NA; clone size: once; CDR3 DNA: TGTGCCAGCTCACCACGCCAGGAGGATAATGAAAAACTGTTTTTT; CDR3 protein: CASSPRQEDNEKLFF
V gene: TRBV6-5; J gene: TRBJ1-5; D gene: NA; clone size: NA; CDR3 DNA: TGTGCCAGCAGACCAAGGGGAACTAGCAATCAGCCCCAGCATTTT; CDR3 protein: CASRPRGTSNQPQHF
V gene: TRBV18; J gene: TRBJ1-3; D gene: NA; clone size: few; CDR3 DNA: TGTGCCAGCTCACCAACCGGGTCCGATCTAATAGACACCATATATTTT; CDR3 protein: CASSPTGSDLIDTIYF
V gene: TRBV5-5; J gene: TRBJ2-7; D gene: NA; clone size: once; CDR3 DNA: TGTGCCAGCAGCCCCAGGGAAATCTACGAGCAGTACTTC; CDR3 protein: CASSPREIYEQYF
V gene: TRBV27; J gene: TRBJ1-2; D gene: NA; clone size: NA; CDR3 DNA: TGTGCCAGCAGTCCTAAAGGGGGATCCTATGGCTACACCTTC; CDR3 protein: CASSPKGGSYGYTF
V gene: TRBV30; J gene: TRBJ2-1; D gene: NA; clone size: NA; CDR3 DNA: TGTGCCTGGAGTCAATTGTCGGGTTCCCTATACAATGAGCAGTTCTTC; CDR3 protein: CAWSQLSGSLYNEQFF